The present T cell receptor beta chain was sequenced within a study of CD8+CD57+ T cells in acquired aplastic anemia. TCR beta VDJ and CDR3 profiling used genomic DNA as template. In TCRdb, the reads were re-called with MiXCR into one record per CDR3 protein. This table holds 150,000 to 200,000 distinct CDR3 sequences, under 75% found once. This clonotype was observed at least ten times. Trimming stripped 4 bases from V and 2 bases from J, with 15 bases between. The CDR3 covers 14 residues. Germline V CDR1 and CDR2: SQVTM, ANQGSEA. The clonotype comes from a human donor in good health. The genes are TRBV29-1 and TRBJ2-7; D remains ambiguous. The sequenced sample was sorted CD4+, CD8+, or CD8+CD57+ T cells (not recorded which) from PBMCs. The CDR3 protein is CSVVRAYEPYEQYF. DNA for the CDR3: TGCAGCGTTGTCCGAGCATACGAACCCTACGAGCAGTACTTC.